What follows is one TCR beta chain and its context. Recruits, aged roughly 18 to 95 years, lived in around 24 US areas. The sample belongs to a study of blood T cell repertoires in COVID-19. Per the study methods: From reference gene primer amplification, estimates of nucleated cell counts were derived. The method was immunoSEQ multiplex PCR; TCRdb's version includes in-frame clones alone and lacks a portion of them. V, J and clone size are those of that table, while D and trimming were read from the DNA. The sample comprises some 150,000 clones, roughly 90% of which are singletons, and about 1.2% rests with the top ten. The CDR3 loop spans 16 amino acids. With 4 bases clipped from V and 2 bases from J, the junction kept 10 bases outside the gene matches. CDR1 and CDR2 (germline): LGHDT, YNNKEL (reference sequence).

The sequenced material came from PBMCs or T cells enriched from blood (not recorded which). The receptor was derived from a woman in her 30s with acute COVID-19. The rearrangement uses TRBV3-1 (or the pseudogene TRBV3-2) and TRBJ2-5; 7 positions agree with TRBD2. This CDR3 reads CASSPLSGVVQETQYF. The DNA of the CDR3 is TGTGCCAGCAGCCCGTTGAGCGGGGTAGTTCAAGAGACCCAGTACTTC.